This TCR beta chain is from a study of OX40 agonist ivuxolimab in advanced cancers. Study information: Patients were infused with ivuxolimab every 2 weeks at 0.01 to 10 mg/kg. The study, taken as a whole, reports: At doses 0.1 to 3.0 mg/kg, CD4+ and CD8+ clones expanded.

As regards this clone: Its target is not known.

Per germline, CDR1 KGHSH and CDR2 LQKENI. V lost 3 bases, J lost 5 bases, and 0 bases stayed unmatched. CDR3 length: 13 amino acids. TCRdb's copy holds only in-frame clones and misses some; the assay was immunoSEQ multiplex PCR. The sample holds 65,000 to 100,000 clones, 91% seen once. This receptor was identified in an adult with an advanced solid tumor such as melanoma, head and neck, liver or kidney cancer. The material was CD4+ or CD8+ T cells sorted from blood, obtained in a trial of the OX40 agonist ivuxolimab. The chain has TRBV18 and TRBJ2-3; 9 nucleotides align to TRBD1. The CDR3 here is CASSPGQGDTQYF. Here the CDR3 DNA reads TGTGCCAGCTCACCGGGACAGGGAGATACGCAGTATTTT.